The TCR beta chain described here comes from a study of shared clonotypes between healthy human individuals. General study results and limits: The naive CD4 repertoires of a few donors were compared, and around 5% of clonotypes were shared.

The CDR3 length is 15 residues. V trimming: 3 bases; J trimming: 4 bases; junction bases outside the gene matches: 7. Germline lookup yields CDR1 SEHNR and CDR2 FQNEAQ (reference sequence). Comments on this clone: Its cognate antigen is unknown.

Clones were read by immunoSEQ multiplex PCR, and TCRdb kept only the in-frame ones, dropping some. The top ten clones hold approximately 56% of a sample with roughly 76,000 clones, 50% to 70% of them seen once. The sequencing sample was made of memory CD8+ T cells sorted from blood. Described subset: CD45RO+ cells pooled with CCR7-negative TemRA cells. The chain carries TRBV7-9 and TRBJ2-7, with 9 bases aligning to TRBD2. This TCR was recovered from a man between 25 and 39 years old in good health. The CDR3 protein is CASSLSGSGGYEQYF. CDR3 in DNA: TGTGCCAGCAGCTTGTCGGGTAGCGGGGGATACGAGCAGTACTTC.